Presented here are 28 T cell receptor beta chains from one specimen sequenced in a study of PD-1 blockade in classical Hodgkin lymphoma. This sample's time point: cycle 4 day 1 (C4D1), after more than five weeks of nivolumab. Each of the patients experienced relapse following autologous stem cell transplantation, and their brentuximab vedotin exposure differed. Assay: immunoSEQ multiplex PCR; the TCRdb copy retains only in-frame clones and omits some. The data contain 15,000 to 25,000 clones, approximately 73% of them singletons. The source material was peripheral blood mononuclear cells (PBMCs), sampled before the fourth cycle of nivolumab. The receptors were gathered from a human donor with classical Hodgkin lymphoma.

The chain joins TRBV9 to TRBJ2-1; 7 bases are shared with TRBD1. The V gene's germline CDR1 is SGDLS and CDR2 YYNGEE. There are 16 residues in the CDR3. With V trimmed by 4 bases and J by 7 bases, 14 bases remained unmatched. CDR3: CASSFTEGAAQNEQFF. In nucleotides, the CDR3 is TGTGCCAGCAGCTTCACAGAGGGGGCGGCTCAAAATGAGCAGTTCTTC.

The chain employs TRBV27 and TRBJ2-2; D is unresolved. With 1 base removed from V and 1 base from J, the gap between germline ends came to 4 bases. Germline CDR1 and CDR2: MNHEY and SMNVEV (reference sequence). The CDR3 totals 14 residues. Here the CDR3 reads CASSLLGNTGELFF. The CDR3, as DNA: TGTGCCAGCAGTTTATTGGGGAACACCGGGGAGCTGTTTTTT.

The rearrangement links TRBV5-5 to TRBJ1-5, with a weak D call TRBD1 (6 bases). Germline lookup yields CDR1 SGHKS and CDR2 YYEKEE (reference sequence). CDR3 size: 15 residues. The V end was cut by 4 bases, the J end by 0 bases, with 11 bases between. The CDR3 protein is CASSRTAYSNQPQHF. CDR3 DNA: TGTGCCAGCAGCCGGACAGCTTATAGCAATCAGCCCCAGCATTTT.

The gene calls are TRBV19 and TRBJ2-7; 7 bases are a match to TRBD1. Germline loops: CDR1 LNHDA, CDR2 SQIVND (reference sequence). Trimming at V came to 6 bases and at J to 2 bases, leaving 7 bases not matched to a gene. CDR3 length: 14 amino acids. CDR3 in amino acids: CASSPGTATYEQYF. In DNA form, the CDR3 reads TGTGCCAGTAGCCCCGGGACAGCAACCTACGAGCAGTACTTC.

The chain uses TRBV28 and TRBJ1-1, with no clear D. CDR3 length equals 14 residues. Trimming stripped 7 bases from V and 2 bases from J, with 14 bases between. CDR1 and CDR2 (germline): MDHEN, SYDVKM. This chain's CDR3 is CASNLELGNTEAFF. The CDR3 DNA is TGTGCCAGCAACCTGGAACTCGGAAACACTGAAGCTTTCTTT.

This chain connects TRBV6-5 to TRBJ2-3, with D unclear. CDR3 length: 15 amino acids. V lost 7 bases and J lost 0, with 14 bases in between. The V gene's germline CDR1 is MNHEY and CDR2 SVGAGI. Here the CDR3 DNA reads TGTGCCAGCACCCTGGGCGGAGCTAGCACAGATACGCAGTATTTT. It codes for CASTLGGASTDTQYF.

V usage is TRBV7-2 and J usage is TRBJ2-2; unclear D gene. V lost 2 bases, J lost 6 bases, and 10 bases lay in between. The CDR3 length is 14 residues. Germline-derived CDR1 and CDR2 are SGHTA and FQGNSA. The CDR3 region is CASSLLGSSGELFF. The DNA of the CDR3 is TGTGCCAGCAGCTTATTGGGTTCCTCCGGGGAGCTGTTTTTT.

The chain employs TRBV6-9 and TRBJ1-2; D is ambiguous. The CDR3 is 15 amino acids. The germline V gene encodes CDR1 MNHGY and CDR2 SVAAGI. Trimming left V 6 bases short and J 5 bases short, with 19 bases between. As DNA, the CDR3 is TGTGCCAGCAGGAACCCTAGGAATTTTGATTATGGCTACACCTTC. Its protein is CASRNPRNFDYGYTF.

The gene calls are TRBV5-6 and TRBJ1-5; D uncertain. The germline CDR1 and CDR2 sequences are SGHDT and YYEEEE. The length of the CDR3 is 12 residues. The germline V and J ends were trimmed by 0 bases and 7 bases, with 5 bases remaining between them. This CDR3 is CASSLVGQPQHF. The CDR3 DNA sequence: TGTGCCAGCAGCTTGGTAGGCCAGCCCCAGCATTTT.

This clone was observed a few times. The chain employs TRBV19 and TRBJ2-5; 9 bases map to TRBD1. Germline assignment: CDR1 LNHDA and CDR2 SQIVND (reference sequence). The CDR3 sequence is 13 residues long. V lost 8 bases to trimming and J lost 2 bases; unmatched junction nucleotides: 3. The CDR3 DNA is TGTGCCAGTGGACAGGGGTTTCAAGAGACCCAGTACTTC. It codes for CASGQGFQETQYF.

The rearrangement joins TRBV9 to TRBJ1-1, with 7 bases fitting TRBD1. Per the germline V gene, CDR1 is SGDLS and CDR2 is YYNGEE. The CDR3 extends over 15 amino acids. The V segment lost 3 bases and the J segment 0 bases; nucleotides outside the gene matches: 5. CDR3 DNA sequence: TGTGCCAGCAGCGGGGACAGTGGCATGAACACTGAAGCTTTCTTT. Translating gives CASSGDSGMNTEAFF. Looking up the rest from reference TRBV9 and TRBJ1-1 gives the full variable domain: DSGVTQTPKHLITATGQRVTLRCSPRSGDLSVYWYQQSLDQGLQFLIQYYNGEERAKGNILERFSAQQFPDLHSELNLSSLELGDSALYFCASSGDSGMNTEAFFGQGTRLTVV.

This sequence joins TRBV7-9 and TRBJ2-5; TRBD2 is a possible D gene (6 bases). CDR3 length equals 14 residues. CDR1 and CDR2 from the germline V gene are SEHNR and FQNEAQ (reference sequence). Between the trimmed V and J ends, which lost 0 bases and 5 bases, there was a span of 10 bases. CDR3 nucleotide sequence: TGTGCCAGCAGCTTAGCGGGGGGTGGGGAGACCCAGTACTTC. Protein: CASSLAGGGETQYF.

This rearrangement joins TRBV6-5 to TRBJ1-5; TRBD1 is a possible D gene (5 bases). Germline V CDR1 and CDR2: MNHEY, SVGAGI. The V gene lost 2 bases and the J gene lost 7 bases, with 15 bases spanning the gap. The CDR3 sequence is 15 residues long. As DNA, the CDR3 is TGTGCCAGCAGTTACGCCGGGCTGGGGGAGCAGCCCCAGCATTTT. Translation gives CASSYAGLGEQPQHF.

This clone has more than one count but fewer than ten. This chain links TRBV19 with TRBJ1-2; 10 bases line up with TRBD1. CDR3 length: 13 residues. Germline CDR1 reads LNHDA; CDR2 reads SQIVND (reference sequence). V was clipped by 10 bases and J by 2 bases; unmatched bases: 4. CDR3 protein: CATRGQGNYGYTF. CDR3 DNA: TGTGCCACCAGGGGACAGGGGAACTATGGCTACACCTTC.

This chain links TRBV18 with TRBJ1-3, with D possibly being TRBD1 (5 bases). The CDR3 extends over 14 amino acids. V was trimmed by 4 bases and J by 7 bases, leaving 14 bases between them. Germline assignment: CDR1 KGHSH and CDR2 LQKENI. In DNA, the CDR3 is TGTGCCAGCTCACTTTGGGGCGCCGGGAACACCATATATTTT. This sequence encodes CASSLWGAGNTIYF.

The chain recombines TRBV11-1 with TRBJ1-5, with D possibly matching TRBD1 (5 bases). Per the germline V gene, CDR1 is SGHAT and CDR2 is FQDESV (reference sequence). V was cut by 5 bases and J by 11 bases, with 19 bases left in between. This CDR3 is built from 14 residues. CDR3 loop: CASSRNGGSSAQHF. The DNA of the CDR3 is TGTGCCAGCAGCCGGAATGGGGGGAGTTCAGCCCAGCATTTT.

In this sample, this clone turned up once. The chain links TRBV11-2 to TRBJ2-1; no clear D gene. Germline CDR1 SGHAT, CDR2 FQNNGV. Trimming left V 1 base short and J 5 bases short, with 12 bases between. The CDR3 runs 15 residues. The CDR3 region is CASSLVQLNNNEQFF. The CDR3 DNA sequence: TGTGCCAGCAGCTTAGTACAGCTAAATAACAATGAGCAGTTCTTC.

This rearrangement joins TRBV18 to TRBJ2-5, with 8 bases fitting TRBD2. The CDR3 spans 18 residues. Germline V gives CDR1 KGHSH, CDR2 LQKENI. J was trimmed by 5 bases and V by 5 bases; bases with no gene match: 19. This CDR3 is CASSALQALPGGRETQYF. CDR3 in DNA: TGTGCCAGCTCAGCACTCCAAGCGTTACCGGGGGGGCGTGAGACCCAGTACTTC.

The chain has TRBV4-1 and TRBJ2-2, with D tentatively TRBD1 (6 bases). The CDR3 spans 17 residues. Per the germline V gene, CDR1 is MGHRA and CDR2 is YSYEKL. The V gene lost 5 bases and the J gene lost 0 bases, with 16 bases spanning the gap. CDR3 in amino acids: CASSKPQDRANTGELFF. The CDR3 DNA reads TGCGCCAGCAGCAAGCCCCAGGACAGAGCGAACACCGGGGAGCTGTTTTTT.

V is TRBV20-1 and J is TRBJ1-2, with D unresolved. Germline CDR1 DFQATT, CDR2 SNEGSKA (reference sequence). The V end lost 3 bases, the J end lost 10 bases, and 12 bases lay between the germline ends. CDR3 size: 11 residues. CDR3 sequence: CSARFRRDYTF. In DNA, the CDR3 is TGCAGTGCTAGGTTTAGGAGAGACTACACCTTC.

The chain is built from TRBV6-1 and TRBJ2-2; D is uncertain. Per germline, CDR1 MNHNS and CDR2 SASEGT. V dropped 3 bases and J dropped 6 bases, with 14 bases sitting between them. This CDR3 region has 15 residues. CDR3 in amino acids: CASSDRHIGSGELFF. The CDR3 bases are TGTGCCAGCAGTGATCGGCACATAGGTTCCGGGGAGCTGTTTTTT.

Worth noting for this clone: In the same sample, other DNA sequences code for this CDR3. V gene TRBV9 combines with J gene TRBJ2-2; 7 nucleotides agree with TRBD2. The J segment lost 4 bases and the V segment lost 0 bases, leaving 3 bases of the junction unmatched. This CDR3 is 15 amino acids long. CDR1 is SGDLS and CDR2 is YYNGEE in the germline V gene. DNA of the CDR3: TGTGCCAGCAGCGTAGGGCGGGGGAGCACCGGGGAGCTGTTTTTT. It codes for CASSVGRGSTGELFF.

This clone was detected once. The V and J genes are TRBV29-1 and TRBJ1-2; TRBD1 might be the D (5 bases). The CDR3 has 15 residues. CDR1 is SQVTM, CDR2 ANQGSEA, per germline. V was pared by 3 bases and J by 1 base, with 15 bases between. CDR3 region: CSVDKPRGGNYGYTF. The CDR3 DNA sequence: TGCAGCGTTGATAAGCCCCGGGGGGGTAACTATGGCTACACCTTC.

This chain uses TRBV7-2 with TRBJ2-3, with TRBD1 matching over 7 bases. The CDR3 is 14 residues long. V lost 3 bases and J lost 5; bases outside the gene matches: 5. Germline V gene lookup returns CDR1 SGHTA and CDR2 FQGNSA. CDR3 DNA: TGTGCCAGCAGCTTGGGACAGTCCATAGATACGCAGTATTTT. It encodes CASSLGQSIDTQYF.

This clone is large within its sample. The chain uses TRBV9 and TRBJ2-3; D is unresolved. The CDR3 runs to 14 residues. Trimming took 1 base from V and 4 from J, leaving 10 bases between them. CDR1 and CDR2 (germline): SGDLS, YYNGEE. The CDR3 sequence is CASSVSTHPDTQYF. The CDR3 bases are TGTGCCAGCAGCGTAAGCACCCACCCAGATACGCAGTATTTT.

This clone occurred once. This chain connects TRBV5-4 to TRBJ1-2; the match to TRBD1 covers 7 bases. In germline, CDR1 is SGHNT, CDR2 YYREEE (reference sequence). Losses at the gene ends were 5 bases for V and 7 bases for J; bases not matched to a gene: 14. The CDR3 contains 15 residues. CDR3 protein: CASRAPGGGAGGYTF. Written as DNA, the CDR3 is TGTGCCAGCAGAGCCCCAGGGGGGGGCGCGGGTGGCTACACCTTC.

The chain has TRBV25-1 and TRBJ2-7, with D uncertain. V was pared by 8 bases and J by 1 base, with 15 bases between. The CDR3 has 14 amino acids. Per germline, CDR1 MGHDK and CDR2 SYGVNS. CDR3 protein: CASGSKMGSYEQYV. CDR3 DNA sequence: TGTGCCAGCGGCTCCAAAATGGGATCCTACGAGCAGTACGTC.

Note on this clone: Since a much larger clone is just one base distant, this may be a read error. The chain employs TRBV2 and TRBJ1-6; D gene ambiguous. Trimming stripped 6 bases from V and 4 bases from J, with 7 bases between. Germline lookup yields CDR1 SNHLY and CDR2 FYNNEI. The CDR3 totals 13 residues. Here the CDR3 DNA reads TGTGCCAGCAGGGGCAGATATAATTCACCCCTCCACTTT. It is translated as CASRGRYNSPLHF.